This note documents a single TCR beta chain sequence. The sample comes from a study of technical replicates of blood from several donors. Profiled with immunoSEQ multiplex PCR; TCRdb holds only in-frame clones, not every one. The table has roughly 70,000 clones, roughly 94% seen once. Looked up from germline, CDR1 is GTSNPN and CDR2 is SVGIG (reference sequence). Trimming removed 1 base from V and 3 bases from J, with 19 bases in between. This CDR3 is 16 amino acids long. The sequence came from a human donor in good health. The rearrangement joins TRBV30 to TRBJ2-7; tentatively, D is TRBD2 (6 bases). Material: T cells isolated from PBMCs. CDR3 sequence: CAWSEPPSARDYEQYF. CDR3 nucleotide sequence: TGTGCCTGGAGTGAACCCCCTAGCGCTCGGGACTACGAGCAGTACTTC.